Below, one T cell receptor (beta chain) is given with its context. No antigen is known for it. Sample-barcoded 5' priming and a J-beta primer mix drove a second PCR of roughly 6 to 12 cycles. Each TCR beta cDNA got a 12-nucleotide random molecular identifier. From the 5' RACE reads, TCRdb called clonotypes with MiXCR, one entry per CDR3 protein. The sample lists about 1,000,000 distinct CDR3 sequences, under 45% seen once, with 18% in the top ten. The entry originates in a study of blood T cells in healthy people across ages. Study-wide results and caveats: Estimates of total diversity, which came from one million sequenced T cells, were considered to be underestimates. Donor CMV status was unknown, possibly confounding expanded clonotype changes.

Losses at the gene ends were 5 bases for V and 0 bases for J; bases not matched to a gene: 7. Germline CDR1 reads ENHRY; CDR2 reads SYGVKD. The CDR3 totals 16 residues. The receptor was derived from a woman in her fifties or sixties in good health. V is TRBV10-3 and J is TRBJ2-1; 7 bases are shared with TRBD2. Sequencing used blood. DNA for the CDR3: TGTGCCATCAGTCCAAGGGGCGGGAGCTCCTACAATGAGCAGTTCTTC. Its protein is CAISPRGGSSYNEQFF.